The rows below give T cell receptor beta chains drawn from one sample of a study of blood T cell repertoires in COVID-19. Repertoires were generated with immunoSEQ multiplex PCR, while TCRdb's copy carries only in-frame clones and drops some. The repertoire has about 270,000 clones, about 89% of them found once; the top ten carry around 10%. Sequencing was performed on peripheral blood. The receptors were sampled from a man aged 35-49 years who had recovered from COVID-19. The CDR3 runs from the conserved cysteine through the conserved F or W. D genes are given only for firm matches. Part of the rows lack a size; the others show once, few, many or a class for expanded clones.

>16|TRBV7-7|NA|TRBJ2-5|NA
TGTGCCAGCAGCCCGCGGGAAACTAGTTTCCAAGAGACCCAGTACTTC
CASSPRETSFQETQYF
>17|TRBV19|NA|TRBJ1-2|NA
TGTGCCAGTAGTATTGCCCAGGCAGGGCTGGGCGACTATGGCTACACCTTC
CASSIAQAGLGDYGYTF
>14|TRBV7-2|TRBD1|TRBJ1-1|NA
TGTGCCAGCAGCTCCAGGGGGGTGAACACTGAAGCTTTCTTT
CASSSRGVNTEAFF
>14|TRBV5-1|TRBD1|TRBJ1-2|NA
TGCGCCAGCAGCTCGGACAGGTTAAATTATGGCTACACCTTC
CASSSDRLNYGYTF
>14|TRBV6-6|NA|TRBJ1-6|NA
TGTGCCAGCAGGCGCCGGGAGGTGAATTCACCCCTCCACTTT
CASRRREVNSPLHF
>18|TRBV6-2/TRBV6-3|TRBD2|TRBJ2-7|NA
TGTGCCAGCAGTCGTGGACAGGCCAGACTAGCGGGAGGTGTCGAGCAGTACTTC
CASSRGQARLAGGVEQYF
>17|TRBV9|TRBD1|TRBJ1-2|NA
TGTGCCAGCAGCGTAAGGGAAGGCGCGGGACAGACCTATGGCTACACCTTC
CASSVREGAGQTYGYTF
>14|TRBV3-1/TRBV3-2|NA|TRBJ2-7|NA
TGTGCCAGCAGCCAATACGGGGGGCCGAGGGAGCAGTACTTC
CASSQYGGPREQYF
>16|TRBV19|TRBD1|TRBJ1-4|NA
TGTGCCAGTAGTCGGGTGGTGGGACAGCGGAATGAAAAACTGTTTTTT
CASSRVVGQRNEKLFF
>14|TRBV3-1/TRBV3-2|TRBD1|TRBJ1-6|NA
TGTGCCAGCAGCCAATACAGGGGAAATTCACCCCTCCACTTT
CASSQYRGNSPLHF
>13|TRBV3-1/TRBV3-2|NA|TRBJ2-7|NA
TGTGCCAGCAGCCAATCCCGGGGAGGCGAGCAGTACTTC
CASSQSRGGEQYF
>14|TRBV20-1|TRBD2|TRBJ2-1|NA
TGCAGTGCTAGTCGGGGGGGCTCCTACAATGAGCAGTTCTTC
CSASRGGSYNEQFF
>15|TRBV2|NA|TRBJ1-1|few
TGTGCCAGCAGGCCCCGTGAGACAGCAAACACTGAAGCTTTCTTT
CASRPRETANTEAFF
>14|TRBV11-3|TRBD2|TRBJ2-7|NA
TGTGCCAGCAGCCCCTCCCTGGCGGGGGACGAGCAGTACTTC
CASSPSLAGDEQYF
>17|TRBV18|TRBD1|TRBJ1-1|NA
TGTGCCAGCTCACGAATATCGGGACAGTGGATGAACACTGAAGCTTTCTTT
CASSRISGQWMNTEAFF
>14|TRBV5-6|NA|TRBJ1-1|NA
TGTGCCAGCAGCTTGGTAGGGGGAAACACTGAAGCTTTCTTT
CASSLVGGNTEAFF
>16|TRBV5-1|TRBD2|TRBJ2-5|NA
TGCGCCAGCAGCTATGGACTAGCGGGGAGCCAAGAGACCCAGTACTTC
CASSYGLAGSQETQYF
>20|TRBV5-1|NA|TRBJ2-6|NA
TGCGCCAGCAGCTTGCCTCTATCCAGGCCACACAACTCTGGGGCCAACGTCCTGACTTTC
CASSLPLSRPHNSGANVLTF
>13|TRBV12-5|TRBD1|TRBJ2-5|NA
TGTGCTAGTGGTTGGGACAGGCGAGAGACCCAGTACTTC
CASGWDRRETQYF
>14|TRBV2|TRBD1|TRBJ1-2|NA
TGTGCCAGCAGTGAAACGAGGGGGCTAGAGGGCTACACCTTC
CASSETRGLEGYTF
>14|TRBV5-1|TRBD1|TRBJ1-4|NA
TGCGCCAGCAGCCGGGGGACAGCGAATGAAAAACTGTTTTTT
CASSRGTANEKLFF
>15|TRBV11-3|NA|TRBJ2-3|NA
TGTGCCAGCAGCTTAAAATTTAGAATCACAGATACGCAGTATTTT
CASSLKFRITDTQYF
>16|TRBV19|NA|TRBJ1-1|NA
TGTGCCAGTAGTAAGGGGTTCCTTTCCATGAACACTGAAGCTTTCTTT
CASSKGFLSMNTEAFF
>16|TRBV6-2/TRBV6-3|TRBD2|TRBJ2-7|NA
TGTGCCAGCAGTTACCGACCTGGGACTAACTACTACGAGCAGTACTTC
CASSYRPGTNYYEQYF
>15|TRBV7-2|TRBD1|TRBJ2-5|NA
TGTGCCAGCAGCATACAGGGGTCCTCCGGGGAGACCCAGTACTTC
CASSIQGSSGETQYF
>14|TRBV9|TRBD1|TRBJ1-6|NA
TGTGCCAGCGGTACCGGGACAGGGAATTCACCCCTCCACTTT
CASGTGTGNSPLHF
>17|TRBV29-1|NA|TRBJ2-2|NA
TGCAGCGTTGTGGGGCCCCTGGGGGGGCGCGACACCGGGGAGCTGTTTTTT
CSVVGPLGGRDTGELFF
>14|TRBV5-4|NA|TRBJ1-6|NA
TGTGCCAGCAGCCTTTCTGGGGCTGATTCACCCCTCCACTTT
CASSLSGADSPLHF
>16|TRBV9|NA|TRBJ2-7|once
TGTGCCGCCACCCCCTCCCGCGAGATATACTCCTACGAGCAGTACTTC
CAATPSREIYSYEQYF
>15|TRBV5-1|TRBD1|TRBJ1-1|NA
TGCGCCAGCAGCTTAGGACAGGGGGCTTGGACTGAAGCTTTCTTT
CASSLGQGAWTEAFF
>15|TRBV3-1/TRBV3-2|NA|TRBJ2-5|NA
TGTGCCAGCAGCCAAGATCTGACTACCCCGGGGACCCAGTACTTC
CASSQDLTTPGTQYF
>15|TRBV6-5|NA|TRBJ1-2|once
TGTGCCAGCAGTAACAGCCAGACCCCTAACTATGGCTACACCTTC
CASSNSQTPNYGYTF
>16|TRBV10-3|TRBD2|TRBJ2-1|NA
TGTGCCATCAGTGAGACGTTAGGGCGGGGGGGGTATGAGCAGTTCTTC
CAISETLGRGGYEQFF
>17|TRBV16|NA|TRBJ2-6|NA
TGTGCCAGCAGCCACGTGTCTGGGGGGACTGGGGCCAACGTCCTGACTTTC
CASSHVSGGTGANVLTF
>17|TRBV29-1|TRBD2|TRBJ2-1|few
TGCAGCGTTGAAGGGCTGACAGGGACTAGCATAGGGAATGAGCAGTTCTTC
CSVEGLTGTSIGNEQFF
>12|TRBV19|TRBD1|TRBJ1-1|NA
TGTGCCAGTACCGCCAGGGGGCCTGAAGCTTTCTTT
CASTARGPEAFF
>15|TRBV9|NA|TRBJ2-5|NA
TGTGCCAGCAGCGTAGGGGGGGGCGCGGTGGAGACCCAGTACTTC
CASSVGGGAVETQYF
>14|TRBV11-2|NA|TRBJ1-2|few
TGTGCCAGCAGCTCCTACGGACAAATGGGTGGCTACACCTTC
CASSSYGQMGGYTF
>13|TRBV6-5|TRBD1|TRBJ1-2|NA
TGTGCCAGCAGAGGACAGGGCGGTTATGGCTACACCTTC
CASRGQGGYGYTF
>16|TRBV5-1|NA|TRBJ2-1|NA
TGCGCCAGCAGCCGAGTACGCTTAGCCACATACAATGAGCAGTTCTTC
CASSRVRLATYNEQFF
>16|TRBV7-8|TRBD2|TRBJ2-2|NA
TGTGCCAGCAGCTTAGGAACTAGCGGGAGATCCGGGGAGCTGTTTTTT
CASSLGTSGRSGELFF
>13|TRBV18|NA|TRBJ2-3|once
TGTGCCAGCTCACCAAGTAGCGGAGATACGCAGTATTTT
CASSPSSGDTQYF
>15|TRBV7-2|TRBD2|TRBJ2-1|NA
TGTGCCTCCCTCCCAGGGGCTAGCGGGGGGCGAGAGCAGTTCTTC
CASLPGASGGREQFF
>15|TRBV9|NA|TRBJ1-1|NA
TGTGCCAGCAGACCCTCGGACAGCATGAACACTGAAGCTTTCTTT
CASRPSDSMNTEAFF
>14|TRBV19|TRBD1|TRBJ2-7|NA
TGTGCCAGTAGGGACAGGGAGTCATCCTACGAGCAGTACTTC
CASRDRESSYEQYF
>17|TRBV4-1|NA|TRBJ1-6|few
TGCGCCAGCAGCCAAGTACCCGCCAGGGGCAATAATTCACCCCTCCACTTT
CASSQVPARGNNSPLHF
>15|TRBV7-2|NA|TRBJ2-1|NA
TGTGCCAGCAGCTACAGGGTCTCCTCCTACAATGAGCAGTTCTTC
CASSYRVSSYNEQFF
>14|TRBV6-2/TRBV6-3|TRBD1|TRBJ2-1|NA
TGTGCCAGCAGTACATGGACAGGGTTTAATGAGCAGTTCTTC
CASSTWTGFNEQFF